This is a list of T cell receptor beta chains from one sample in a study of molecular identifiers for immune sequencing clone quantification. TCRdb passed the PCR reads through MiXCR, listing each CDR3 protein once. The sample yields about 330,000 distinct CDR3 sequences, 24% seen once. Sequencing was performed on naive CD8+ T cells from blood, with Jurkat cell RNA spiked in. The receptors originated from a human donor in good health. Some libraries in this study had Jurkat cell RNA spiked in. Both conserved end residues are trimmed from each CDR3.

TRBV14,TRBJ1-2,ASSPLTGDLNYGYT
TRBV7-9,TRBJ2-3,ASRPDPSEDTQY
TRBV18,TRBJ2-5,ASSPYGQGAEETQY
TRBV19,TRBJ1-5,ASSMGAQPQH
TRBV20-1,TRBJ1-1,SARDLGGLSGKAEAF
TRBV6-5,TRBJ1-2,ASSFSPGPGIYGYT
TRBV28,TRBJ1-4,ASSRQVTNEKLF
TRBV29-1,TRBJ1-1,GVAGTSTEAL
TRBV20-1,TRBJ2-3,SPRDRQADTQY
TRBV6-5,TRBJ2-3,ASSPSPSGRWADTQY
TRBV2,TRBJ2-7,ASSERGARIHEQY
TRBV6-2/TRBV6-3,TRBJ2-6,ASSYLAGSGANVLT
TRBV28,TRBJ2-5,ASSLTARGRETQY
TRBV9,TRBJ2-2,ASSVDRVAGELF
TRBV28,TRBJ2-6,ASSFPGALGANVPT
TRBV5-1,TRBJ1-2,ASSSDPDPRSVYGYT
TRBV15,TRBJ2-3,ATNRDSNTNTQY
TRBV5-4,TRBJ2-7,ASSLADRGYSYEQY
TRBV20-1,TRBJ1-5,SARTRNQPQH
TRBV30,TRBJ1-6,AWSAGGRKALH
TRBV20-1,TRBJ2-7,SASNYRRGGVEQY
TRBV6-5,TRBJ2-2,ASSLRSTGELF
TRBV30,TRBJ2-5,AWRQEYQETQY
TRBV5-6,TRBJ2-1,ASSLGSSSDEQF
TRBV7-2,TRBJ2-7,ASSFLGGVEQY
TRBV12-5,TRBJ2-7,ASPLKSRTNSCEQY
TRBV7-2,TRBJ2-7,ASSSFGTANYEQY
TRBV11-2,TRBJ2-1,AIHTGLAGYNEQF
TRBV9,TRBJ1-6,ASSARVSYNSPLH
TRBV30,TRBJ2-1,AWSSPVGQF
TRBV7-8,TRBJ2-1,ASSFRGQGLFLDEQF
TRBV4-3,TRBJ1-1,ASSQDSPANTEAF
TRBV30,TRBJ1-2,AWTAGGNYGYA
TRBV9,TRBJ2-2,ASSAVKNTGELF
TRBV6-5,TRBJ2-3,ASSYRTGGTDTQY
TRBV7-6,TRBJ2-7,ASSSGTGRSYEQY
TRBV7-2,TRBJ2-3,ASSAGTGATDTQY
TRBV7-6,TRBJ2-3,ASSLDRAARGDTQY
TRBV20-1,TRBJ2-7,SARDPESSRVYEQY
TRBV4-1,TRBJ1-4,ASSLGEGATEKLF
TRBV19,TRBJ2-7,ASSIRDGPGQY
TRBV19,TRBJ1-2,ASSPGTGDYGYT
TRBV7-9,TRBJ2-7,ASSPWTSGGYEQY
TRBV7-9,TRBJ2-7,ASSLPLRDRVSYEQY
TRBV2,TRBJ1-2,ASSPDTVYGYT
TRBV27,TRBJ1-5,ASREGGNQPQH
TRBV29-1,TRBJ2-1,SATGVPPYSYNEQF